This entry features one T cell receptor (beta chain) sequence. Which antigen it targets is not known. No base quality information exists; no much larger clone differs at one position. Library generation was performed with 5' RACE. TCRdb records NextSeq 500 as the sequencer. To correct for sequencing error and PCR bias, the TCR library protocol tagged individual cDNA molecules with unique molecular identifiers. Both TCR alpha and beta chains were sequenced, and tight co-correlation was observed between alpha and beta sequence abundances in each sample. As for the authors' bioinformatics: Decombinator V4 was used to annotate the V gene, J gene and CDR3 of the TCR sequences. TCRs were defined as expanded if a significant change between any two time points was detected under a Poisson model with p below 0.0001. TCR abundances were normalised to the total number of TCRs sequenced in each sample and reported as counts per million. TRAV1-2 paired with TRAJ12, TRAJ20 or TRAJ33 defined MAIT TCRs, while TRAV10 paired with TRAJ18 defined iNKT TCRs. VDJdb, accessed 1 November 2021, was searched for CMV, EBV and SARS-CoV-2 annotated TCRs, with TCRs annotated for multiple antigens excluded. Through fastp at Q25 and MiXCR, TCRdb rebuilt clones from the public reads, retaining in-frame beta chains. Each record represents a unique CDR3 protein, reported with the most common genes and DNA among its rows. It is TCRdb's table, rather than the study itself, that gives the V and J calls and clone size. The sample yields more than 65,000 distinct CDR3 sequences; approximately 12% were counted once. The ten largest clonotypes hold 1.3% of the sample.

The data are from a study of early T cells in non-severe SARS-CoV-2 infection (dated by TCRdb to about 2021). About the investigation overall: Bulk RNA from unsorted whole blood was used for TCR sequencing, so alpha and beta chains could not be paired.

A case-control design nested within a healthcare worker cohort in London, UK, was used, with weekly nasopharyngeal swab PCR tests and blood sampling performed. Healthcare workers were enrolled in the week of the UK lockdown, from 23 to 31 March 2020, and were followed every week for up to about 16 weeks. The CDR1 and CDR2 encoded by the germline V gene are KGHDR and SFDVKD. V sheds 5 bases and J sheds 7 bases, leaving 15 bases between their ends. From cysteine to phenylalanine, the CDR3 is 14 amino acids long. The only DNA kept is the CDR3, 42 bases in frame from the first base. Findings and caveats that apply to the study as a whole: VDJdb matching was skewed toward anti-spike CD8 responses and likely underestimated virus-specific expansions, missing private and CD4 specificities.

The rearranged chain carries TRBV24-1 and TRBJ2-3; the D gene is unclear. The TCR was taken from an adult who was a healthcare worker with PCR-confirmed SARS-CoV-2 infection or an uninfected control (not recorded which). The sequenced material came from whole blood. CDR3 loop: CATSADSPANTQYF. The nucleotide sequence reads as follows: TGTGCCACCAGTGCCGATAGCCCGGCAAATACGCAGTATTTT.